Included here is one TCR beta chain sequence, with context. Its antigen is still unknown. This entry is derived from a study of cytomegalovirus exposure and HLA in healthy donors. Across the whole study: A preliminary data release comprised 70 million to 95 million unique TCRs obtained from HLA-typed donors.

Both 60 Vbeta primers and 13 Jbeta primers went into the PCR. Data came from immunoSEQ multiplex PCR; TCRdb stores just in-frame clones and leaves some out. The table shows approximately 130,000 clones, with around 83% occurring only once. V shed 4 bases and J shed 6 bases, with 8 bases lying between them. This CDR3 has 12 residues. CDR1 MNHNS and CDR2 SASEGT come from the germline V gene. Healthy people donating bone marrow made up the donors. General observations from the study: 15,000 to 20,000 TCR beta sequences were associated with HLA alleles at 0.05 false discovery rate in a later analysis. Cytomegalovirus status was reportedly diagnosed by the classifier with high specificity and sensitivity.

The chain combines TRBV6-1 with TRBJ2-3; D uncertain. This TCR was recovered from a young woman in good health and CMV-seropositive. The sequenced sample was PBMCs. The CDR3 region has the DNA TGTGCCAGCAGTGCCTACGGGGATACGCAGTATTTT. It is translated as CASSAYGDTQYF.